This T cell receptor beta chain was profiled in a study of blood T cell repertoires in COVID-19. Study-level background: Sites in the United States, Italy and Spain provided acute and convalescent COVID-19 samples. Sources were T cells, B-cell-depleted T cells, or PBMCs; the material itself was cDNA or gDNA.

Germline V gene data show CDR1 as SGDLS and CDR2 as YYNGEE. Trimming removed 4 bases from V and 2 bases from J; junction bases left unmatched: 13. The CDR3 covers 18 residues. TCRdb keeps only in-frame clones here, not all; method: immunoSEQ multiplex PCR. The repertoire holds roughly 140,000 clones, with 84% as singletons. Sequencing input: peripheral blood. This TCR derives from a woman of 80 years or more in a cohort sampled during active or convalescent COVID-19. This sequence joins TRBV9 and TRBJ2-3, with TRBD2 matching 10 bases. The CDR3 DNA sequence: TGTGCCAGCAGCAAGCCTAGCGGGGGAGCTGTGAACACAGATACGCAGTATTTT. It yields the protein CASSKPSGGAVNTDTQYF.